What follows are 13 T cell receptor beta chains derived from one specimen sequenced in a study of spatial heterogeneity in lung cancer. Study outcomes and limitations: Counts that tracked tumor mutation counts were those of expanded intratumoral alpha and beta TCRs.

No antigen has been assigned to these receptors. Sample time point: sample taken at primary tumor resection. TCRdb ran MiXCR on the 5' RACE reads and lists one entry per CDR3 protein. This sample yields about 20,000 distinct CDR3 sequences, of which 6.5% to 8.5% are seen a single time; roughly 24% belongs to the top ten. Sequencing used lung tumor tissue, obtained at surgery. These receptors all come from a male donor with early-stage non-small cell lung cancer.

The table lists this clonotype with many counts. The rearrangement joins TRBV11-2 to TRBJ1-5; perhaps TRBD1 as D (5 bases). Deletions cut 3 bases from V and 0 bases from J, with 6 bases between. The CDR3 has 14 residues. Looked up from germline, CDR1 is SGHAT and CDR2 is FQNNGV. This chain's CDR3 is CASSLTDSNQPQHF. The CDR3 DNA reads TGTGCCAGCAGCTTGACAGATAGCAATCAGCCCCAGCATTTT.

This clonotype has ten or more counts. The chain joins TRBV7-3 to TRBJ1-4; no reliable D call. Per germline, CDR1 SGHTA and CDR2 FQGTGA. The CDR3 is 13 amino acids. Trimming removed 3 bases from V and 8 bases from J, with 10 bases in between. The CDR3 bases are TGTGCCAGCAGCTTGGCCCCCGGGGAAAAACTGTTTTTT. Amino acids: CASSLAPGEKLFF.

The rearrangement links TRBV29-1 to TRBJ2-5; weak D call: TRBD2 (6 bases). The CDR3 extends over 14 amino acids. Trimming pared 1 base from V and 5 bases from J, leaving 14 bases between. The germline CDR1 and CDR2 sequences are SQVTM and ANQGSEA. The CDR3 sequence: CSVEGFPRGETQYF. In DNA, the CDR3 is TGCAGCGTTGAAGGTTTCCCGCGGGGCGAGACCCAGTACTTC. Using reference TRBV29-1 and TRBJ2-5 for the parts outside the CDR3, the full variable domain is SAVISQKPSRDICQRGTSLTIQCQVDSQVTMMFWYRQQPGQSLTLIATANQGSEATYESGFVIDKFPISRPNLTFSTLTVSNMSPEDSSIYLCSVEGFPRGETQYFGPGTRLLVL.

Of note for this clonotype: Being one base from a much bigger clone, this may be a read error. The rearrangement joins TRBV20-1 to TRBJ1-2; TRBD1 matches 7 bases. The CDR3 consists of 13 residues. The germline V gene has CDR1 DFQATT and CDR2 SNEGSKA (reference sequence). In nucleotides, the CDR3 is TGCAGTGCCACAGGGGATGCTAACTATGGCGACACCTTC. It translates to CSATGDANYGDTF.

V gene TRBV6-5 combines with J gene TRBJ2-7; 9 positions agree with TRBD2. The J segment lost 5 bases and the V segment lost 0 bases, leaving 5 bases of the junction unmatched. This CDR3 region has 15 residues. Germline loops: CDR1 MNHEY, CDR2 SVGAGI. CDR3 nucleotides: TGTGCCAGCAGTTACTCGGCGGGGGGGCTGGACGAGCAGTACTTC. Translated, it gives CASSYSAGGLDEQYF.

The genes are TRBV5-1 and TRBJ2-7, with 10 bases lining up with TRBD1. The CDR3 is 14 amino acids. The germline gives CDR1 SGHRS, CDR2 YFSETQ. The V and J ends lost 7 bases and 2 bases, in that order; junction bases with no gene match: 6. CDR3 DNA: TGCGCCAGCTACCAAGGACAGGGGGCCTACGAGCAGTACTTC. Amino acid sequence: CASYQGQGAYEQYF.

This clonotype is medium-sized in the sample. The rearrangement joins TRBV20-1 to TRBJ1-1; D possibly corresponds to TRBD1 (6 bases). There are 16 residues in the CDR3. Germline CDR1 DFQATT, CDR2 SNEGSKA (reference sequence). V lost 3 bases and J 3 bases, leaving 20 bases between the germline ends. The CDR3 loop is CSASRRGGSRYTEAFF. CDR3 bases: TGCAGTGCTAGTCGGAGGGGGGGGAGTAGGTACACTGAAGCTTTCTTT.

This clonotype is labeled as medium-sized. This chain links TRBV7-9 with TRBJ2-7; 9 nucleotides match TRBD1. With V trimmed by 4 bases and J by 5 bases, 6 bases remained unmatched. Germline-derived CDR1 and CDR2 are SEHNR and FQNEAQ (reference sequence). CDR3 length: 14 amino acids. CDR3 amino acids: CASSSRTGADEQYF. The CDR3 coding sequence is TGTGCCAGCAGCTCCCGGACAGGGGCGGACGAGCAGTACTTC.

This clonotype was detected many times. The CDR3 DNA is TGCGCCAGCAGCCTCCAGAACGATAAAGATACGCAGTATTTT. Translation gives CASSLQNDKDTQYF. V and J are TRBV4-1 and TRBJ2-3; no firm D call. Trimming removed 4 bases from V and 5 bases from J, with 13 bases in between. This CDR3 spans 14 amino acids. The germline CDR1 and CDR2 sequences are MGHRA and YSYEKL.

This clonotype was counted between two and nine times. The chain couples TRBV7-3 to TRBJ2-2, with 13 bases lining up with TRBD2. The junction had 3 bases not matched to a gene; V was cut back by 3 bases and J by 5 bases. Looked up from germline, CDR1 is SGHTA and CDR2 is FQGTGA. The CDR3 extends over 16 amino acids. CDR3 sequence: CASSLGLAGQTGELFF. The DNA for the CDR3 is TGTGCCAGCAGCTTGGGACTAGCGGGACAGACCGGGGAGCTGTTTTTT.

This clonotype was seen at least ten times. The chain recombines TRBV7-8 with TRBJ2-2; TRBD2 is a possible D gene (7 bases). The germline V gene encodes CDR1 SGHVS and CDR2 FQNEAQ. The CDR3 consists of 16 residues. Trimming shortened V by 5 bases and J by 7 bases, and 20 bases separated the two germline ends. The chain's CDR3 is CASSPRGRGFIGELFF. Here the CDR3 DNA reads TGTGCCAGCAGCCCGAGGGGGAGGGGGTTCATCGGGGAGCTGTTTTTT.

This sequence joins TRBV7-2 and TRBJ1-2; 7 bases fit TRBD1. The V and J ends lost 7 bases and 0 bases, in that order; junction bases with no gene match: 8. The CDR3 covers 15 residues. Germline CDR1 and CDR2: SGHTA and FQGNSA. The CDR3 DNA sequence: TGTGCCAGCAACACTTGGACAGGAACTAACTATGGCTACACCTTC. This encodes CASNTWTGTNYGYTF.

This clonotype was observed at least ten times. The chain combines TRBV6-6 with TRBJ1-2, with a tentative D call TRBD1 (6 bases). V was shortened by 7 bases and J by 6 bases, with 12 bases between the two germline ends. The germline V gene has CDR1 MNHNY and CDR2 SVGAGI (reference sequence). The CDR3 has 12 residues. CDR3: CASTQGRDGYTF. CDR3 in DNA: TGTGCCAGCACCCAGGGGAGGGATGGCTACACCTTC.